This T cell receptor beta chain was documented in a study of cytomegalovirus exposure and HLA in healthy donors. General study points: Later analysis identified a missense DCLRE1C variant that was linked to TCR beta V- and J-gene trimming. The study recorded more than 150 TCR beta chains that were cytomegalovirus-associated.

This CDR3 has 14 residues. V was trimmed by 5 bases and J by 4 bases, leaving 12 bases between them. Germline CDR1 reads MNHEY; CDR2 reads SVGAGI. About this clone: Its antigen is undetermined.

PCR used 60 Vbeta primers and 13 Jbeta primers. Method: immunoSEQ multiplex PCR; TCRdb's copy keeps in-frame clones and lacks some. The sample records around 200,000 clones, under 80% being singletons. The J gene is TRBJ1-3, the V gene TRBV6-5, with D possibly matching TRBD1 (6 bases). The source material was PBMCs. The source is a female donor in good health and CMV-seronegative. The CDR3 sequence is CASSDRSGGNTIYF. CDR3 nucleotide sequence: TGTGCCAGCAGTGACAGGTCGGGAGGAAACACCATATATTTT.